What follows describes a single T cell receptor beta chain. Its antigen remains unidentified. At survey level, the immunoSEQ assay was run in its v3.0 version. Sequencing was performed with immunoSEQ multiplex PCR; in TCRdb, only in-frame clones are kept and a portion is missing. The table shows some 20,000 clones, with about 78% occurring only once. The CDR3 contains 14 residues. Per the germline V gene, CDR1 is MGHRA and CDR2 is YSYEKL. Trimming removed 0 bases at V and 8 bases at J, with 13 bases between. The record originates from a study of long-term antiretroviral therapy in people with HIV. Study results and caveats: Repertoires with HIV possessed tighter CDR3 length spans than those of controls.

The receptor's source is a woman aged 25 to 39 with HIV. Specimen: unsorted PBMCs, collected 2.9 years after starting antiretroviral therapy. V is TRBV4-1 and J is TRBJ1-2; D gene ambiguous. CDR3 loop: CASSQDNNLRGYTF. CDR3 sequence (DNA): TGCGCCAGCAGCCAAGATAACAACCTAAGGGGCTACACCTTC.